Listed here are 24 T cell receptor beta chains from one sample, sequenced in a study of T cells expressing NK-cell markers. TCRdb re-called the 5' RACE reads, yielding one record per CDR3 amino acid sequence without DNA. In total, the table holds some 150,000 distinct CDR3 sequences. The sample comprised blood T cells: a sorted CD56 or NKG2C T cell subset, CD4+ or CD8+ T cells, or bulk PBMC T cells (not recorded which). The receptor set was obtained from a man between 18 and 35 years old in good health.

This rearrangement joins TRBV5-1 to TRBJ2-4. The germline V gene has CDR1 SGHRS and CDR2 YFSETQ. The CDR3 is 16 amino acids. The CDR3 region is CASSAEGIQAKNIQYF. Full variable domain (rest looked up from reference TRBV5-1 and TRBJ2-4): KAGVTQTPRYLIKTRGQQVTLSCSPISGHRSVSWYQQTPGQGLQFLFEYFSETQRNKGNFPGRFSGRQFSNSRSEMNVSTLELGDSALYLCASSAEGIQAKNIQYFGAGTRLSVL.

The genes are TRBV7-9 and TRBJ2-7; TCRdb outputs TRBD1, but without DNA this stays unchecked. This CDR3 is 15 amino acids long. The germline V gene has CDR1 SEHNR and CDR2 FQNEAQ (reference sequence). CDR3: CASSLGPGQLAEQYF.

The chain carries TRBV4-1 and TRBJ2-2; without DNA, the TCRdb call of TRBD1 cannot be checked. Per germline, CDR1 MGHRA and CDR2 YSYEKL. The CDR3 is 18 residues long. The CDR3 reads CASSQRPQRTTNTGELFF.

V is TRBV20-1 and J is TRBJ2-5; TCRdb lists TRBD2, though no DNA is available to test this call. The CDR3 extends over 14 amino acids. CDR1 and CDR2 from the germline V gene are DFQATT and SNEGSKA (reference sequence). CDR3 in amino acids: CSVVTGLPKETQYF.

V and J are TRBV7-9 and TRBJ2-1; TCRdb lists TRBD2, though no DNA is available to test this call. CDR3 length: 16 residues. Germline assignment: CDR1 SEHNR and CDR2 FQNEAQ (reference sequence). CDR3 protein: CASSATGTSGNDEQFF.

CDR3 region: CSVELGYLTEAFF. The V gene is TRBV29-1, the J gene TRBJ1-1. The CDR3 runs to 13 residues. Germline V CDR1 and CDR2: SQVTM, ANQGSEA.

The chain recombines TRBV24-1 with TRBJ2-1. In germline, CDR1 is KGHDR, CDR2 SFDVKD. The CDR3 length is 11 residues. This CDR3 reads CATSDYNEQFF.

The chain couples TRBV5-1 to TRBJ2-7. Per the germline V gene, CDR1 is SGHRS and CDR2 is YFSETQ. The CDR3 consists of 14 residues. This CDR3 reads CASSLGAGPLEQYF. The variable domain in full, completed from reference TRBV5-1 and TRBJ2-7, reads KAGVTQTPRYLIKTRGQQVTLSCSPISGHRSVSWYQQTPGQGLQFLFEYFSETQRNKGNFPGRFSGRQFSNSRSEMNVSTLELGDSALYLCASSLGAGPLEQYFGPGTRLTVT.

The chain links TRBV5-5 to TRBJ2-1; TCRdb gives TRBD1 as the D gene, but with no DNA this cannot be confirmed. CDR3 length: 18 residues. Germline-derived CDR1 and CDR2 are SGHKS and YYEKEE (reference sequence). The CDR3: CASSSEPGPTMSSYEQFF. The variable domain in full, with the rest retrieved from reference TRBV5-5 and TRBJ2-1, is DAGVTQSPTHLIKTRGQQVTLRCSPISGHKSVSWYQQVLGQGPQFIFQYYEKEERGRGNFPDRFSARQFPNYSSELNVNALLLGDSALYLCASSSEPGPTMSSYEQFFGPGTRLTVL.

The rearrangement links TRBV5-1 to TRBJ1-1; the TCRdb D gene call, TRBD1, has no DNA to confirm it. CDR1 and CDR2 (germline): SGHRS, YFSETQ. This CDR3 contains 17 residues. CDR3 region: CASSLVSGVDMNTEAFF.

The chain combines TRBV6-5 with TRBJ1-5. The CDR3 has 12 amino acids. CDR1 is MNHEY, CDR2 SVGAGI, per germline. CDR3 sequence: CASSYSGQPQHF.

The chain couples TRBV3-1 to TRBJ2-2; without DNA, the TCRdb call of TRBD2 cannot be checked. This CDR3 has 15 amino acids. Germline V lookup: CDR1 LGHDT, CDR2 YNNKEL (reference sequence). The CDR3 is CASSQGLANTGELFF. The full variable domain, its missing parts supplied by reference TRBV3-1 and TRBJ2-2, is DTAVSQTPKYLVTQMGNDKSIKCEQNLGHDTMYWYKQDSKKFLKIMFSYNNKELIINETVPNRFSPKSPDKAHLNLHINSLELGDSAVYFCASSQGLANTGELFFGEGSRLTVL.

The rearrangement joins TRBV6-2 or TRBV6-3 to TRBJ2-3. CDR1 is MNHEY, CDR2 SVGEGT, per germline. The CDR3 is 15 amino acids. The CDR3 sequence is CASSSLAETTDTQYF.

CDR3 amino acids: CASSSDSFLQETQYF. The V call is TRBV5-1, the J call TRBJ2-5. This CDR3 region has 15 residues. Germline V CDR1 and CDR2: SGHRS, YFSETQ.

The CDR3 reads CSVEDPDRDIGELFF. The chain uses TRBV29-1 and TRBJ2-2; TCRdb gives TRBD1 as the D gene, but with no DNA this cannot be confirmed. Germline lookup yields CDR1 SQVTM and CDR2 ANQGSEA. The CDR3 extends over 15 amino acids.

CDR3 amino acids: CASGPGTVGDEQFF. The rearrangement links TRBV12-5 to TRBJ2-1; TCRdb outputs TRBD1, but without DNA this stays unchecked. CDR1 and CDR2 from the germline V gene are LGHNT and FRNRAP. The CDR3 has 14 amino acids. Full variable domain (remainder filled in from reference TRBV12-5 and TRBJ2-1): DARVTQTPRHKVTEMGQEVTMRCQPILGHNTVFWYRQTMMQGLELLAYFRNRAPLDDSGMPKDRFSAEMPDATLATLKIQPSEPRDSAVYFCASGPGTVGDEQFFGPGTRLTVL.

V gene TRBV5-1 combines with J gene TRBJ1-5. Germline assignment: CDR1 SGHRS and CDR2 YFSETQ. This CDR3 has 16 residues. Here the CDR3 reads CASSAEGTSSNQPQHF.

The V gene is TRBV7-2, the J gene TRBJ2-7; TCRdb names TRBD1, which stays unverified in the absence of DNA. The CDR3 is made up of 16 amino acids. Germline CDR1 SGHTA, CDR2 FQGNSA. This CDR3 reads CASSFALDRAAYEQYF.

The chain couples TRBV12-3 or TRBV12-4 to TRBJ1-2. The CDR3 sequence is 12 residues long. This CDR3 reads CASSLAVRGYTF.

V gene TRBV19 combines with J gene TRBJ2-5; TCRdb outputs TRBD1, but without DNA this stays unchecked. The CDR3 is 15 amino acids. CDR1 is LNHDA and CDR2 is SQIVND in the germline V gene (reference sequence). The chain's CDR3 is CASSIDFRGGETQYF.

The chain's CDR3 is CSVAGHTTQGEQFF. The V and J genes are TRBV29-1 and TRBJ2-1; TCRdb proposes TRBD1, but this gene call is untestable without DNA. Germline V gene sequence: CDR1 SQVTM, CDR2 ANQGSEA. This CDR3 has 14 amino acids.

This chain connects TRBV28 to TRBJ1-5; TCRdb indicates TRBD1, and absent DNA this call remains unverified. Germline V gene sequence: CDR1 MDHEN, CDR2 SYDVKM. This CDR3 comprises 15 residues. CDR3 sequence: CASSLRGPSNQPQHF.

The CDR3 region is CASSYGLATYEQYF. J is TRBJ2-7 and V is TRBV6-2 or TRBV6-3. Germline V gene sequence: CDR1 MNHEY, CDR2 SVGEGT. The CDR3 is made up of 14 amino acids.

The chain combines TRBV19 with TRBJ2-3. This CDR3 is built from 15 residues. From germline, CDR1 is LNHDA and CDR2 SQIVND (reference sequence). The CDR3: CASSIVSGLATTQYF.